Below are 31 T cell receptor beta chains sequenced from a single sample in a study of a mutant IDH1 vaccine in newly diagnosed glioma. Method: immunoSEQ multiplex PCR; TCRdb's copy keeps in-frame clones and lacks some. The sample has around 32,000 clones; roughly 80% are singletons. The time point: week 35, safety follow-up. Every single dose of the vaccine, 300 ug of mutant IDH1 20-mer peptide, came with topical imiquimod. No cognate antigen is known for these TCRs. The sequenced sample was PBMCs, obtained from a glioma patient whose treatment included an IDH1 peptide vaccine. These receptors originate from a woman aged 30 to 39 with glioma. Some clones in this sample may be carry-over from other donors' samples.

The chain carries TRBV25-1 and TRBJ2-5, with 7 positions matching TRBD1. The CDR3 runs to 13 residues. Germline V gene sequence: CDR1 MGHDK, CDR2 SYGVNS. The trim removed 10 bases at V and 5 bases at J, leaving 10 bases unmatched. In DNA form, the CDR3 reads TGTGCCACCCGGACAGGCTCCAGGGAGACCCAGTACTTC. Translated: CATRTGSRETQYF.

The chain couples TRBV6-5 to TRBJ2-7; D not certain. Germline V gene data show CDR1 as MNHEY and CDR2 as SVGAGI. Trimming took off 2 bases at V and 5 bases at J, with 4 bases between the two ends. The CDR3 has 11 amino acids. CDR3 DNA sequence: TGTGCCAGCAGTTACAGCCACGAGCAGTACTTC. It encodes CASSYSHEQYF.

This chain connects TRBV5-1 to TRBJ2-2; 10 bases are a match to TRBD2. Germline CDR1 is SGHRS and CDR2 is YFSETQ. V was pared by 3 bases and J by 4 bases, with 6 bases of the junction left unmatched. This CDR3 has 16 residues. The CDR3 DNA sequence: TGCGCCAGCAGCTCGGATGTAGCGGGGGGCACCGGGGAGCTGTTTTTT. Translated: CASSSDVAGGTGELFF.

A word on this clone: A read error may account for a junction end that differs from germline. The V gene is TRBV5-8, the J gene TRBJ1-4, with D perhaps matching TRBD1 (5 bases). Germline V gives CDR1 SGHTS, CDR2 YDEGEE. This CDR3 is 15 amino acids long. CDR3 residues: CASSLVSGTIEKLFF. The CDR3 DNA is TGTGCCAGCAGCTTGGTTTCCGGGACTATTGAAAAACTGTTTTTT.

The gene calls are TRBV7-9 and TRBJ2-7; 10 bases fit TRBD1. The CDR3 consists of 15 residues. Unmatched junction bases numbered 7, after V lost 5 bases and J lost 3 bases. CDR1 is SEHNR, CDR2 FQNEAQ, per germline (reference sequence). The CDR3 reads CASSPMGQGSYEQYF. The CDR3 region has the DNA TGTGCCAGCAGCCCGATGGGACAGGGGAGCTACGAGCAGTACTTC.

This chain links TRBV11-2 with TRBJ2-1; TRBD2 agrees at 7 bases. This CDR3 comprises 15 residues. J gave up 4 bases and V 6 bases, and 9 bases lay outside the gene matches. Germline V gene data show CDR1 as SGHAT and CDR2 as FQNNGV. The CDR3 reads CASRKLTSTYNEQFF. DNA for the CDR3: TGTGCCAGCAGAAAGTTGACTAGCACATACAATGAGCAGTTCTTC.

CDR3: CASSDQDGASGELFF. CDR3 bases: TGTGCCAGCAGCGACCAAGATGGGGCCTCCGGGGAGCTGTTTTTT. V and J are TRBV9 and TRBJ2-2; a possible D gene is TRBD1 (5 bases). The CDR3 loop spans 15 amino acids. With 3 bases removed from V and 6 bases from J, the gap between germline ends came to 15 bases. Germline CDR1 is SGDLS and CDR2 is YYNGEE.

This clone was found once. V is TRBV4-1 and J is TRBJ2-7, with D maybe TRBD1 (5 bases). Trimming shortened V by 0 bases and J by 5 bases, and 17 bases separated the two germline ends. CDR3 length: 16 amino acids. CDR1 and CDR2 (germline): MGHRA, YSYEKL. The chain's CDR3 is CASSQDGNWGEDEQYF. CDR3 sequence (DNA): TGCGCCAGCAGCCAAGACGGCAACTGGGGCGAAGACGAGCAGTACTTC.

This clone was counted a few times. This chain joins TRBV30 and TRBJ1-1; TRBD1 agrees at 7 bases. CDR3 size: 15 residues. The germline V gene encodes CDR1 GTSNPN and CDR2 SVGIG (reference sequence). V was clipped by 3 bases and J by 1 base; unmatched bases: 8. The CDR3 nucleotides read TGTGCCTGGAGCCCTCTCGACAGGGAGAACACTGAAGCTTTCTTT. Protein: CAWSPLDRENTEAFF.

This clone ranks as medium-sized. The rearrangement joins TRBV6-5 to TRBJ2-2; 8 nucleotides line up with TRBD1. V lost 7 bases and J lost 4; bases outside the gene matches: 8. The length of the CDR3 is 15 residues. Germline V gene data show CDR1 as MNHEY and CDR2 as SVGAGI. DNA of the CDR3: TGTGCCAGCACATGGGACAGGAGAATCACCGGGGAGCTGTTTTTT. This codes for CASTWDRRITGELFF.

The DNA of the CDR3 is TGTGCCAGCAGCCAAAACCCCTACGAGCAGTACTTC. Encoded protein: CASSQNPYEQYF. V and J are TRBV14 and TRBJ2-7; no clear D gene. The V gene lost 2 bases and the J gene lost 2 bases, with 4 bases spanning the gap. The germline gives CDR1 SGHDN, CDR2 FVKESK. This CDR3 is built from 12 residues.

This clone was recorded once. V and J are TRBV29-1 and TRBJ2-7, with 11 bases fitting TRBD1. Trimming took 6 bases from V and 3 from J; bases not matched to a gene: 19. Germline CDR1 is SQVTM and CDR2 is ANQGSEA. The CDR3 is 18 residues long. The CDR3 reads CSVLTGTGGDSGSYEQYF. The CDR3 nucleotides read TGCAGCGTACTCACCGGGACAGGGGGGGATAGCGGGAGCTACGAGCAGTACTTC.

J is TRBJ2-1 and V is TRBV5-6, with D tentatively TRBD1 (6 bases). The CDR3 length is 12 residues. Trimming pared 4 bases from V and 9 bases from J, leaving 11 bases between. The V gene's germline CDR1 is SGHDT and CDR2 YYEEEE. CDR3 residues: CASSLQGTEQFF. The CDR3 DNA is TGTGCCAGCAGCCTCCAGGGGACTGAGCAGTTCTTC.

This clone was seen only once. The rearrangement joins TRBV18 to TRBJ1-1; maybe TRBD1 (5 bases). Germline V gene sequence: CDR1 KGHSH, CDR2 LQKENI. V was cut by 8 bases and J by 2 bases, with 18 bases left in between. CDR3 length: 15 amino acids. CDR3 nucleotides: TGTGCCAGCCAGGGATGGGCAGTTGGAAACACTGAAGCTTTCTTT. Protein product: CASQGWAVGNTEAFF.

This chain joins TRBV1 and TRBJ2-4; the table's TRBD2 call for D was not verified on the DNA. TRBV1 is listed as a pseudogene. The CDR3 has 15 residues. CDR3 region: CTSSQDEVAKNIQYF. The CDR3 region has the DNA TGCACCAGCAGCCAAGATGAGGTAGCCAAAAACATTCAGTACTTC.

The rearrangement uses TRBV30 and TRBJ1-1, with TRBD1 as a possible D gene (6 bases). The CDR3 consists of 13 residues. Trimming removed 4 bases from V and 7 bases from J, with 16 bases in between. In germline, CDR1 is GTSNPN, CDR2 SVGIG (reference sequence). The CDR3 region is CAWTPRGAVEAFF. The CDR3 region has the DNA TGTGCCTGGACTCCGCGGGGGGCGGTTGAAGCTTTCTTT.

This chain joins TRBV7-3 and TRBJ2-7; 10 bases fit TRBD1. Germline V lookup: CDR1 SGHTA, CDR2 FQGTGA. Trimming cost V 2 bases and J 2 bases; bases outside gene matches: 0. The CDR3 covers 14 residues. The DNA of the CDR3 is TGTGCCAGCAGCTTAGGACAGGGGGCCTACGAGCAGTACTTC. Translation: CASSLGQGAYEQYF.

The V gene is TRBV27, the J gene TRBJ1-2, with D possibly being TRBD1 (6 bases). Germline CDR1 is MNHEY and CDR2 is SMNVEV (reference sequence). Trimming removed 2 bases from V and 6 bases from J, with 10 bases in between. The length of the CDR3 is 13 residues. The CDR3 here is CASSLTRGDGYTF. DNA of the CDR3: TGTGCCAGCAGTTTAACCAGGGGAGATGGCTACACCTTC.

The chain's CDR3 is CASSLKTSSGTGEQPQHF. Here the CDR3 DNA reads TGTGCCAGCAGCCTGAAGACTTCATCCGGGACAGGGGAACAGCCCCAGCATTTT. The rearrangement links TRBV7-9 to TRBJ1-5; 10 positions match TRBD1. Germline loops: CDR1 SEHNR, CDR2 FQNEAQ (reference sequence). This CDR3 is 18 amino acids long. V lost 5 bases and J lost 7; bases outside the gene matches: 17. Based on the CDR3 plus reference TRBV7-9 and TRBJ1-5, the full variable domain is DTGVSQNPRHKITKRGQNVTFRCDPISEHNRLYWYRQTLGQGPEFLTYFQNEAQLEKSRLLSDRFSAERPKGSFSTLEIQRTEQGDSAMYLCASSLKTSSGTGEQPQHFGDGTRLSIL.

The chain combines TRBV30 with TRBJ1-1; D possibly corresponds to TRBD1 (5 bases). In germline, CDR1 is GTSNPN, CDR2 SVGIG (reference sequence). This CDR3 is 14 amino acids long. The ends were cut back, 0 bases at V and 11 bases at J, with 19 bases in the middle. Written as DNA, the CDR3 is TGTGCCTGGAGTGTAGGGGTGGAGCCTCCCAGGGCTTTCTTT. Its protein product is CAWSVGVEPPRAFF.

This clone was counted once. This chain uses TRBV9 with TRBJ1-4, with D perhaps matching TRBD1 (5 bases). The CDR3 covers 13 residues. CDR1 is SGDLS and CDR2 is YYNGEE in the germline V gene. Trimming took off 3 bases at V and 10 bases at J, with 13 bases between the two ends. The CDR3 DNA follows: TGTGCCAGCAGCGGGGAAGGGGATGGAAAACTGTTTTTT. Translation: CASSGEGDGKLFF.

The chain combines TRBV7-2 with TRBJ2-1; 9 positions match TRBD2. Germline CDR1 reads SGHTA; CDR2 reads FQGNSA. The junction had 4 bases not matched to a gene; V was cut back by 5 bases and J by 2 bases. CDR3 length equals 15 residues. The CDR3 nucleotides read TGTGCCAGCAGCACCCCTAGCGGGACCTACAATGAGCAGTTCTTC. Translated, it gives CASSTPSGTYNEQFF.

The chain couples TRBV7-2 to TRBJ2-7, with 8 bases aligning to TRBD2. The CDR3 runs to 14 residues. Germline values: CDR1 SGHTA, CDR2 FQGNSA. After removal of 5 bases from V and 0 bases from J, the junction contained 3 bases not matched to a gene. CDR3 DNA sequence: TGTGCCAGCAGCGCGACTAGCGCCTCCTACGAGCAGTACTTC. Its translation is CASSATSASYEQYF.

The CDR3 is CASSLQRVPYEQYF. CDR3 sequence (DNA): TGCGCCAGCAGCTTGCAAAGGGTCCCCTACGAGCAGTACTTC. The rearrangement links TRBV5-1 to TRBJ2-7; D is unclear. This CDR3 comprises 14 residues. Between the trimmed V and J ends, which lost 1 base and 2 bases, there was a span of 10 bases. The V gene's germline CDR1 is SGHRS and CDR2 YFSETQ.

This chain links TRBV5-1 with TRBJ1-3, with 7 bases lining up with TRBD1. Germline V CDR1 and CDR2: SGHRS, YFSETQ. V lost 0 bases and J lost 4; bases outside the gene matches: 4. This CDR3 region has 15 residues. The CDR3 coding sequence is TGCGCCAGCAGCTTGGAAACAGGGGTGGGAAACACCATATATTTT. This translates into CASSLETGVGNTIYF.

V is TRBV18 and J is TRBJ2-2; D may be TRBD1 (5 bases). V was shortened by 3 bases and J by 2 bases, with 13 bases between the two germline ends. CDR1 and CDR2 from the germline V gene are KGHSH and LQKENI. This CDR3 is 16 amino acids long. The CDR3 protein is CASSPRQPINTGELFF. In DNA form, the CDR3 reads TGTGCCAGCTCACCGAGACAGCCGATTAACACCGGGGAGCTGTTTTTT. Based on the CDR3 plus reference TRBV18 and TRBJ2-2, the full variable domain is NAGVMQNPRHLVRRRGQEARLRCSPMKGHSHVYWYRQLPEEGLKFMVYLQKENIIDESGMPKERFSAEFPKEGPSILRIQQVVRGDSAAYFCASSPRQPINTGELFFGEGSRLTVL.

A note on this clone: The final CDR3 position lacks the conserved phenylalanine or tryptophan, pointing to a likely read error. The limits of the CDR3 on the DNA are not certain, so only TCRdb's listed CDR3 is given. The chain recombines TRBV10-2 with TRBJ2-7; TRBD1, the table's D call, lacks a check against the DNA. Germline values: CDR1 WSHSY, CDR2 SAAADI. Inclusive of both ends, the CDR3 amounts to 11 amino acids. CDR3 region: CASSRDKGGWP.

This chain links TRBV7-9 with TRBJ1-1; possible D gene TRBD1, 6 bases. Trimming left V 3 bases short and J 5 bases short, with 13 bases between. The CDR3 consists of 14 residues. CDR1 SEHNR and CDR2 FQNEAQ come from the germline V gene (reference sequence). The CDR3 DNA follows: TGTGCCAGCAGCTTGGTGGAGGGACAAACTGAAGCTTTCTTT. Protein: CASSLVEGQTEAFF.

The V call is TRBV19, the J call TRBJ2-6; D possibly corresponds to TRBD2 (5 bases). The germline V gene encodes CDR1 LNHDA and CDR2 SQIVND (reference sequence). This CDR3 comprises 16 residues. Trimming pared 9 bases from V and 2 bases from J, leaving 17 bases between. The CDR3 coding sequence is TGTGCCAGCTTGGTGGGCAGGACTCCTGGGGCCAACGTCCTGACTTTC. Residues: CASLVGRTPGANVLTF.

This clone was observed a single time. This chain uses TRBV5-5 with TRBJ1-4; TRBD1 matches at 8 bases. The CDR3 extends over 15 amino acids. After removal of 4 bases from V and 6 bases from J, the junction contained 8 bases not matched to a gene. Germline V lookup: CDR1 SGHKS, CDR2 YYEKEE (reference sequence). CDR3 DNA sequence: TGTGCCAGCAGCCTGTCAGGGGGCTGGGATGAAAAACTGTTTTTT. The encoded protein is CASSLSGGWDEKLFF.

V and J are TRBV19 and TRBJ2-1; 9 bases map to TRBD2. This CDR3 comprises 15 residues. The V gene's germline CDR1 is LNHDA and CDR2 SQIVND (reference sequence). Losses at the gene ends were 4 bases for V and 4 bases for J; bases not matched to a gene: 5. The CDR3 spells CASSRETSGYNEQFF. CDR3 bases: TGTGCCAGTAGTAGAGAGACTAGCGGATACAATGAGCAGTTCTTC.